This T cell receptor (beta chain) was sequenced during a study of blood T cell repertoires in COVID-19. Study-wide background: The United States, Italy and Spain were the sources of the acute and convalescent COVID-19 samples. T cells, B-cell-depleted T cells, or PBMCs provided the cDNA or gDNA that served as material.

V shed 7 bases, J shed 8 bases, and the junction held 9 bases outside the gene matches. Germline V lookup: CDR1 LNHDA, CDR2 SQIVND (reference sequence). CDR3 length: 16 amino acids. As handled by the study authors: By means of reference gene primer amplification, nucleated cell counts were estimated. TCRdb's table, derived via immunoSEQ multiplex PCR, lists solely in-frame clones and lacks some. D and trimming were read from the DNA, whereas the V and J calls and clone size are those reported in that table. This table holds 90,000 to 120,000 clones, roughly nine tenths found once. The sequenced sample was peripheral blood. The J gene is TRBJ1-6, the V gene TRBV19; 12 nucleotides agree with TRBD1. This TCR derives from a human donor in a cohort sampled during active COVID-19. This chain's CDR3 is CASTLQGQGAYSPLHF. Here the CDR3 DNA reads TGTGCCAGTACACTTCAGGGACAGGGGGCGTATTCACCCCTCCACTTT.